One T cell receptor beta chain is described in this entry. This record comes from a study of T cell changes during pregnancy in multiple sclerosis. Libraries were prepared by immunoSEQ multiplex PCR; TCRdb keeps only in-frame clonotypes and omits some of them. This table has roughly 36,000 clones, roughly 88% appearing once. The CDR3 is 15 residues long. V was clipped by 0 bases and J by 3 bases, with 11 bases between them. Looked up from germline, CDR1 is SGHRS and CDR2 is YFSETQ. Here the sequenced sample was peripheral blood, taken in the second trimester of pregnancy. The clonotype originates from a female donor in good health, enrolled as a control in a pregnancy study. The rearrangement uses TRBV5-1 and TRBJ2-3; possible D gene TRBD2, 6 bases. CDR3 sequence (DNA): TGCGCCAGCAGCTTGGAGTTCCGGGGGACAGATACGCAGTATTTT. Its protein product is CASSLEFRGTDTQYF.